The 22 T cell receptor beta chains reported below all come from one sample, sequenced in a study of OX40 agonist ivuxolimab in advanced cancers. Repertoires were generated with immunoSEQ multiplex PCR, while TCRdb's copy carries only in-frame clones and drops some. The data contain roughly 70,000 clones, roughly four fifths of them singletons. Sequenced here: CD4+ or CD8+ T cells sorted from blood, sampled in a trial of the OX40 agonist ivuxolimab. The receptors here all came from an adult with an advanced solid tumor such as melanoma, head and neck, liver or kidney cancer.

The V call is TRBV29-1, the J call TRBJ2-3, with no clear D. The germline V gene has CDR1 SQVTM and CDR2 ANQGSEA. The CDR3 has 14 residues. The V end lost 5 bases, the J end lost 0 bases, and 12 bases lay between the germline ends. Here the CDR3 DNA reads TGCAGCGTTAGACCGGGCTCTAGCACAGATACGCAGTATTTT. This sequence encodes CSVRPGSSTDTQYF.

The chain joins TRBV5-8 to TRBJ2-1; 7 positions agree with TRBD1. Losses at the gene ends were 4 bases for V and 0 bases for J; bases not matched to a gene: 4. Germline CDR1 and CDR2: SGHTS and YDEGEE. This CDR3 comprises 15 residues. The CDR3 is CASSGQVSSYNEQFF. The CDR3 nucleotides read TGTGCCAGCAGCGGACAGGTGAGCTCCTACAATGAGCAGTTCTTC.

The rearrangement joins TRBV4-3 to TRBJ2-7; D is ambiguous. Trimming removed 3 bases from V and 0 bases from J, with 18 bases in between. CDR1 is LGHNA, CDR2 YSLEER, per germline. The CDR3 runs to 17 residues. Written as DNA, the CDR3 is TGCGCCAGCAGCCACCAGCCCTCCCGGCGAAACTCCTACGAGCAGTACTTC. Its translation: CASSHQPSRRNSYEQYF.

CDR3 loop: CASSSQNTDTQYF. As DNA, the CDR3 is TGTGCCAGCAGTTCCCAGAACACAGATACGCAGTATTTT. The V gene is TRBV6-5, the J gene TRBJ2-3; D remains unclear. V gave up 4 bases and J gave up 2 bases, with 7 bases separating them. The V gene's germline CDR1 is MNHEY and CDR2 SVGAGI. The CDR3 is 13 amino acids.

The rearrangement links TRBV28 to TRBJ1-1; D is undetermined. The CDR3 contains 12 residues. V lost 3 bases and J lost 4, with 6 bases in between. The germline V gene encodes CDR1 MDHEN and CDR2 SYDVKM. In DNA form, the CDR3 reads TGTGCCAGCAGTTTTAGGAGCACTGAAGCTTTCTTT. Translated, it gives CASSFRSTEAFF.

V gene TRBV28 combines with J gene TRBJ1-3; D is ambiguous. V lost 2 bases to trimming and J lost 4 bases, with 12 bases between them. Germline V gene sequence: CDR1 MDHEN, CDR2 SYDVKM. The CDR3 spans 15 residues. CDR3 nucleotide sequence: TGTGCCAGCAGTTTAACCCTGCTGGGGGGAAACACCATATATTTT. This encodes CASSLTLLGGNTIYF.

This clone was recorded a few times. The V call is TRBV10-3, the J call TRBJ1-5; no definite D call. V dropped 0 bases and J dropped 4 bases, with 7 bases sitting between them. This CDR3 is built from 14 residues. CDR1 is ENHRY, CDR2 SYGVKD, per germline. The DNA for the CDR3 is TGTGCCATCAGTGAGTCTGTGTATAATCAGCCCCAGCATTTT. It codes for CAISESVYNQPQHF.

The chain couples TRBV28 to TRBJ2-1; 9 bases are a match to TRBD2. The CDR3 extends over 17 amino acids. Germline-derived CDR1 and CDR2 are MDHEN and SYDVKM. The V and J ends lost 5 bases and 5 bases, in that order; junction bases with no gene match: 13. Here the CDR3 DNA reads TGTGCCAGCAGTACCGGGACTCCGGGACTAGCCAACAATGAGCAGTTCTTC. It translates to CASSTGTPGLANNEQFF.

This CDR3 is CASSSFSRFGGEQFF. The CDR3 DNA sequence: TGTGCCAGCAGCTCGTTCTCCCGATTCGGCGGTGAGCAGTTCTTC. This chain joins TRBV5-4 and TRBJ2-1; no reliable D call. Germline-derived CDR1 and CDR2 are SGHNT and YYREEE (reference sequence). The germline V and J ends were trimmed by 3 bases and 9 bases, with 19 bases remaining between them. This CDR3 has 15 residues.

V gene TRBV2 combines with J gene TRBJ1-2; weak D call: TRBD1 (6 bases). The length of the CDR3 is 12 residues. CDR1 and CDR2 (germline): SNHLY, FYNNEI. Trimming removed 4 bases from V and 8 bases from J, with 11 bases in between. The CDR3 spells CASSGGAGGYTF. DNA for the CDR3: TGTGCCAGCAGTGGGGGGGCTGGGGGCTACACCTTC.

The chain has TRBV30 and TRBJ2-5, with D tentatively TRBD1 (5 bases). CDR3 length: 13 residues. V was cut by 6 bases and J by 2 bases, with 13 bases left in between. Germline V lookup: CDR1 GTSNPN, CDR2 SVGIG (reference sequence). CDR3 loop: CACRTGKQETQYF. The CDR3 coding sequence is TGTGCCTGTCGTACAGGAAAACAAGAGACCCAGTACTTC.

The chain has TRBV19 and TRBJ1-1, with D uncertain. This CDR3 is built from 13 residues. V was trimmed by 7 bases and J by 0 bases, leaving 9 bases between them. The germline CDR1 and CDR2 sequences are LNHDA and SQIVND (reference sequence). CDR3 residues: CASIGEVNTEAFF. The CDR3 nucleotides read TGTGCCAGTATTGGGGAGGTGAACACTGAAGCTTTCTTT.

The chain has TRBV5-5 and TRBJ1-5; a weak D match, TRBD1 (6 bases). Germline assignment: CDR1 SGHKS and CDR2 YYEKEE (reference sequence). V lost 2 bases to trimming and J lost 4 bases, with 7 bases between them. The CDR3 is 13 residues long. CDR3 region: CASSLQGNQPQHF. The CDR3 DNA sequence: TGTGCCAGCAGCTTACAGGGTAATCAGCCCCAGCATTTT.

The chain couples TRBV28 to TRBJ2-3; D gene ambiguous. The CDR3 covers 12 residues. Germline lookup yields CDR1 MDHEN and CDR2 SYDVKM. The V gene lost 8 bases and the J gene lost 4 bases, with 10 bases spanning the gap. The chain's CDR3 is CASSFTADTQYF. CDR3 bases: TGTGCCAGCTCGTTTACCGCAGATACGCAGTATTTT.

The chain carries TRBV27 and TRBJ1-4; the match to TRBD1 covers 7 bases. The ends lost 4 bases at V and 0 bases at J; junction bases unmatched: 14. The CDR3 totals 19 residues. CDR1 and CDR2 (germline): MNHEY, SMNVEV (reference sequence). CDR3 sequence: CASSSTLPTGRATNEKLFF. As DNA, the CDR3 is TGTGCCAGCAGTTCTACCCTACCGACAGGGCGGGCAACTAATGAAAAACTGTTTTTT.

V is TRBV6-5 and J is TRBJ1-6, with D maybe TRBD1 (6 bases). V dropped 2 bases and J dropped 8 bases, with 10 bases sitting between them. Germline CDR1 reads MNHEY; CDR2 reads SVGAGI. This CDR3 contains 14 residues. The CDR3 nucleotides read TGTGCCAGCAGTTACAGGGGGTGGGATTCACCCCTCCACTTT. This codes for CASSYRGWDSPLHF.

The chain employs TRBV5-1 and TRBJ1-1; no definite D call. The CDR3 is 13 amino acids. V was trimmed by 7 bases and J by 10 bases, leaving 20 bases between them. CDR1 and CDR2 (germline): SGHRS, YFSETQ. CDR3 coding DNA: TGCGCCAGCCAACCCGTACCCGGAGGATCAGCTTTCTTT. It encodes CASQPVPGGSAFF.

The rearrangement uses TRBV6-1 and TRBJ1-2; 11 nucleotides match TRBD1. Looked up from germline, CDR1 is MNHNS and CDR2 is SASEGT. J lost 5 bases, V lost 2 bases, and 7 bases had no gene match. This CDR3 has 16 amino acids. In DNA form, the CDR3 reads TGTGCCAGCAGTGAAAAGGACAGGGGGCAAGGGTATGGCTACACCTTC. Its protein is CASSEKDRGQGYGYTF.

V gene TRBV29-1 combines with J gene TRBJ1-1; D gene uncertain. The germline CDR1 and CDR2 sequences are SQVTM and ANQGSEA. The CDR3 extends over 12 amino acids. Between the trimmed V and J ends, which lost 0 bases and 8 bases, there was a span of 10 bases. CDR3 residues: CSVEERHPEAFF. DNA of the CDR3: TGCAGCGTTGAAGAGAGGCATCCCGAAGCTTTCTTT.

The CDR3 bases are TGTGCCAGCAGCTTAGTGTTCGGGGGTTCGCTCTCTGGGGCCAACGTCCTGACTTTC. Its translation is CASSLVFGGSLSGANVLTF. The gene calls are TRBV7-2 and TRBJ2-6; weak D call: TRBD2 (6 bases). V dropped 1 base and J dropped 0 bases, with 16 bases sitting between them. The CDR3 spans 19 residues. Germline V gives CDR1 SGHTA, CDR2 FQGNSA.

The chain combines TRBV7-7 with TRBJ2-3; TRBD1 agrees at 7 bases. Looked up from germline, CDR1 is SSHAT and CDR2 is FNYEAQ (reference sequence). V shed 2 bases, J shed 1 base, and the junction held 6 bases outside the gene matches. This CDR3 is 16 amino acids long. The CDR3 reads CASSLSGQAGTDTQYF. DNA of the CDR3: TGTGCCAGCAGCTTATCTGGACAGGCTGGCACAGATACGCAGTATTTT.

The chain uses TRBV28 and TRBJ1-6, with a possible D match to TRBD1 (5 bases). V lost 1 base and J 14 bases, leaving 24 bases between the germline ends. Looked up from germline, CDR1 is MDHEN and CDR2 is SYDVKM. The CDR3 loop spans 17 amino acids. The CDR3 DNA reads TGTGCCAGCAGTTTATCAACCCCAGGGACGTCGACGAAATCCCTCCACTTT. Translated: CASSLSTPGTSTKSLHF.